What follows are 26 T cell receptor beta chains derived from one specimen sequenced in a study of identical twins. TCRdb re-derived calls from the 5' RACE reads in MiXCR, one entry per CDR3 protein. The sample has 450,000 to 500,000 distinct CDR3 sequences, approximately 15% seen once. This sample also belongs to another study, concerning yellow fever vaccine responses in identical twins.

What was sequenced was CD4+ T cells sorted from blood. The receptors derive from a woman aged 18-30 years in good health.

This clonotype occurred many times. V usage is TRBV29-1 and J usage is TRBJ2-5; 7 bases fit TRBD2. Unmatched junction bases numbered 9, after V lost 7 bases and J lost 4 bases. Germline lookup yields CDR1 SQVTM and CDR2 ANQGSEA. The CDR3 is made up of 13 amino acids. The CDR3 DNA reads TGCAGCGGCTCCCGGGGGGTGGGAGAGACCCAGTACTTC. It codes for CSGSRGVGETQYF. Supplemented by reference TRBV29-1 and TRBJ2-5, the full variable domain reads SAVISQKPSRDICQRGTSLTIQCQVDSQVTMMFWYRQQPGQSLTLIATANQGSEATYESGFVIDKFPISRPNLTFSTLTVSNMSPEDSSIYLCSGSRGVGETQYFGPGTRLLVL.

This clonotype was counted ten times or more. The chain joins TRBV3-1 to TRBJ2-7; D unresolved. With 2 bases removed from V and 7 bases from J, the gap between germline ends came to 9 bases. Looked up from germline, CDR1 is LGHDT and CDR2 is YNNKEL (reference sequence). The CDR3 is 12 amino acids. For the CDR3, the DNA is TGTGCCAGCAGCCAATCCCTGACAGAGCAGTACTTC. Residues: CASSQSLTEQYF.

This clonotype was observed a few times. The chain couples TRBV10-3 to TRBJ2-7; maybe TRBD2 (5 bases). CDR1 is ENHRY and CDR2 is SYGVKD in the germline V gene. The length of the CDR3 is 13 residues. V lost 10 bases and J lost 0, with 13 bases in between. CDR3 DNA sequence: TGTGCCACCGTGAGGGAGATCTCCTACGAGCAGTACTTC. As protein: CATVREISYEQYF.

This clonotype turned up a few times. The genes are TRBV20-1 and TRBJ2-5, with 9 nucleotides matching TRBD2. The J segment lost 2 bases and the V segment lost 3 bases, leaving 1 base of the junction unmatched. The length of the CDR3 is 13 residues. The germline V gene has CDR1 DFQATT and CDR2 SNEGSKA (reference sequence). The CDR3 DNA is TGCAGTGCTAGCCTAGCGGGGCAAGAGACCCAGTACTTC. Its protein is CSASLAGQETQYF.

A few counts support this clonotype. The chain joins TRBV3-1 to TRBJ2-3; weak D call: TRBD2 (5 bases). There are 16 residues in the CDR3. Trimming removed 0 bases from V and 0 bases from J, with 10 bases in between. Germline-derived CDR1 and CDR2 are LGHDT and YNNKEL (reference sequence). Written as DNA, the CDR3 is TGTGCCAGCAGCCAAGAAATTGGCGGGAGCACAGATACGCAGTATTTT. It yields the protein CASSQEIGGSTDTQYF.

V usage is TRBV20-1 and J usage is TRBJ1-5, with TRBD1 matching 12 bases. Germline lookup yields CDR1 DFQATT and CDR2 SNEGSKA (reference sequence). CDR3 length: 16 amino acids. Trimming at V came to 3 bases and at J to 2 bases, leaving 5 bases not matched to a gene. Here the CDR3 reads CSARGQGAKGNQPQHF. In nucleotides, the CDR3 is TGCAGTGCTAGGGGACAGGGGGCCAAAGGCAATCAGCCCCAGCATTTT.

This clonotype has just a few counts. The chain couples TRBV7-6 to TRBJ2-3, with 7 bases identical to TRBD2. Trimming took 5 bases from V and 0 from J; bases not matched to a gene: 14. CDR3 length equals 18 residues. CDR1 SGHVS and CDR2 FNYEAQ come from the germline V gene. CDR3 nucleotides: TGTGCCAGCAGCATAAAACCGCCGCTAGCGGCAAGCACAGATACGCAGTATTTT. Translation: CASSIKPPLAASTDTQYF. The full variable domain, completed using reference TRBV7-6 and TRBJ2-3, is GAGVSQSPRYKVTKRGQDVALRCDPISGHVSLYWYRQALGQGPEFLTYFNYEAQQDKSGLPNDRFSAERPEGSISTLTIQRTEQRDSAMYRCASSIKPPLAASTDTQYFGPGTRLTVL.

V usage is TRBV7-8 and J usage is TRBJ2-2, with D perhaps assigned TRBD1 or TRBD2 (5 bases each). Deletions cut 2 bases from V and 7 bases from J, with 17 bases between. From germline, CDR1 is SGHVS and CDR2 FQNEAQ. This CDR3 is 16 amino acids long. The CDR3: CASSLFIRDRFGELFF. DNA of the CDR3: TGTGCCAGCAGCTTATTTATCAGGGACCGATTCGGGGAGCTGTTTTTT.

The table lists this clonotype with a few counts. The CDR3 reads CSAVVGLLTDTQYF. The CDR3 DNA follows: TGCAGTGCCGTGGTCGGGCTACTCACAGATACGCAGTATTTT. V is TRBV20-1 and J is TRBJ2-3; no reliable D call. The germline V gene encodes CDR1 DFQATT and CDR2 SNEGSKA (reference sequence). The ends were cut back, 6 bases at V and 2 bases at J, with 15 bases in the middle. CDR3 size: 14 residues.

Only a few counts were recorded for this clonotype. This chain joins TRBV2 and TRBJ2-4; unclear D gene. The CDR3 is 15 amino acids. Trimming removed 1 base from V and 3 bases from J, with 10 bases in between. Germline-derived CDR1 and CDR2 are SNHLY and FYNNEI. The CDR3 DNA reads as TGTGCCAGCAGTGAAGATCGGGTCGGCAAAAACATTCAGTACTTC. Residues: CASSEDRVGKNIQYF. Combining the CDR3 with reference TRBV2 and TRBJ2-4 gives the whole variable domain EPEVTQTPSHQVTQMGQEVILRCVPISNHLYFYWYRQILGQKVEFLVSFYNNEISEKSEIFDDQFSVERPDGSNFTLKIRSTKLEDSAMYFCASSEDRVGKNIQYFGAGTRLSVL.

This clonotype occurred many times. This chain links TRBV11-2 with TRBJ1-1, with D perhaps matching TRBD1 (6 bases). Germline V gene data show CDR1 as SGHAT and CDR2 as FQNNGV. V gave up 2 bases and J gave up 5 bases, with 12 bases separating them. The CDR3 has 14 residues. CDR3 sequence: CASSLPGVGTEAFF. In nucleotides, the CDR3 is TGTGCCAGCAGCTTACCAGGGGTTGGAACTGAAGCTTTCTTT.

This clonotype was seen repeatedly, ten times or more. V is TRBV10-3 and J is TRBJ2-7; perhaps D is TRBD1 or TRBD2 (5 bases each). From germline, CDR1 is ENHRY and CDR2 SYGVKD. The CDR3 is 14 amino acids. Trimming left V 0 bases short and J 10 bases short, with 16 bases between. CDR3 residues: CAISESGAGSEQYF. In nucleotides, the CDR3 is TGTGCCATCAGTGAGTCGGGAGCAGGGAGCGAACAGTACTTC.

V gene TRBV6-2 or TRBV6-3 combines with J gene TRBJ2-7, with D perhaps TRBD2 (6 bases). CDR1 and CDR2 (germline): MNHEY, SVGEGT. The CDR3 has 15 residues. Trimming pared 7 bases from V and 6 bases from J, leaving 22 bases between. CDR3 amino acids: CASNEGGVFAVEQYF. The CDR3 nucleotides are TGTGCCAGCAACGAAGGAGGGGTCTTTGCTGTCGAGCAGTACTTC.

This chain links TRBV11-2 with TRBJ2-3; 8 bases agree with TRBD1. The CDR3 loop spans 16 amino acids. The V gene end was trimmed by 1 base and the J gene end by 2 bases; junction bases not matched to a gene: 5. Germline CDR1 SGHAT, CDR2 FQNNGV. The CDR3 spells CASSLAGQAITDTQYF. CDR3 nucleotides: TGTGCCAGCAGCTTAGCGGGACAGGCGATCACAGATACGCAGTATTTT.

A few counts support this clonotype. This chain links TRBV12-3 or TRBV12-4 with TRBJ1-5; no clear D gene. Between the trimmed V and J ends, which lost 5 bases and 5 bases, there was a span of 16 bases. The CDR3 is 15 amino acids. In nucleotides, the CDR3 is TGTGCCAGCAGTCTTGCCGGCTCCTCATATCAGCCCCAGCATTTT. Protein: CASSLAGSSYQPQHF.

The chain has TRBV6-5 and TRBJ2-7; no reliable D call. CDR1 is MNHEY, CDR2 SVGAGI, per germline. Trimming pared 0 bases from V and 5 bases from J, leaving 11 bases between. The CDR3 has 14 residues. The CDR3 sequence is CASSYSVLDDEQYF. As DNA, the CDR3 is TGTGCCAGCAGTTACTCGGTCCTAGACGACGAGCAGTACTTC.

Concerning this clonotype: An end of the junction does not agree with germline; a read error may underlie this. This chain joins TRBV20-1 and TRBJ1-6, with D hard to call. The CDR3 totals 14 residues. Germline lookup yields CDR1 DFQATT and CDR2 SNEGSKA (reference sequence). The CDR3 here is CSAGEGWYNSPLHF. The CDR3 nucleotides are TGCAGTGCTGGAGAAGGGTGGTATAATTCACCCCTCCACTTT.

This clonotype was detected only a few times. The V call is TRBV7-3, the J call TRBJ2-1; D ambiguous. V was cut by 5 bases and J by 0 bases, with 11 bases left in between. The germline CDR1 and CDR2 sequences are SGHTA and FQGTGA. The CDR3 runs 15 residues. CDR3 sequence: CASSPDSNSYNEQFF. As DNA, the CDR3 is TGTGCCAGCAGCCCAGATAGTAACTCCTACAATGAGCAGTTCTTC.

This clonotype was detected many times. The rearrangement uses TRBV28 and TRBJ2-7; TRBD2 matches 13 bases. The germline V gene has CDR1 MDHEN and CDR2 SYDVKM. Trimming took 6 bases from V and 3 from J; bases not matched to a gene: 5. CDR3 length: 15 residues. The CDR3 loop reads CASSTGTSGVYEQYF. CDR3 DNA sequence: TGTGCCAGCAGCACTGGGACTAGCGGGGTCTACGAGCAGTACTTC.

The chain couples TRBV4-2 to TRBJ2-7; the D is unclear. The CDR3 contains 14 residues. Per germline, CDR1 LGHNA and CDR2 YNFKEQ. Trimming cost V 0 bases and J 1 base, with 7 bases left between them. The CDR3 loop reads CASSQDVQSYEQYF. CDR3 sequence (DNA): TGTGCCAGCAGCCAAGATGTGCAGTCCTACGAGCAGTACTTC.

V usage is TRBV6-5 and J usage is TRBJ2-1; 8 nucleotides agree with TRBD2. J gave up 2 bases and V 0 bases, and 6 bases lay outside the gene matches. The CDR3 consists of 17 residues. Germline CDR1 and CDR2: MNHEY and SVGAGI. The CDR3, as DNA: TGTGCCAGCAGTTACTCGACGGGCGGGGGGCCCTACAATGAGCAGTTCTTC. As protein: CASSYSTGGGPYNEQFF.

This clonotype was observed a handful of times. The chain joins TRBV20-1 to TRBJ2-5; 14 nucleotides line up with TRBD2. This CDR3 comprises 17 residues. Germline CDR1 DFQATT, CDR2 SNEGSKA (reference sequence). V lost 0 bases to trimming and J lost 4 bases; unmatched junction nucleotides: 7. This CDR3 is CSARDQTSGGAGETQYF. The CDR3 DNA is TGCAGTGCTAGAGATCAGACTAGCGGGGGGGCCGGAGAGACCCAGTACTTC.

This chain links TRBV6-5 with TRBJ2-3; no definite D call. Germline V gives CDR1 MNHEY, CDR2 SVGAGI. This CDR3 is built from 15 residues. Trimming removed 2 bases at V and 5 bases at J, with 14 bases between. The CDR3 here is CASSYERSPRDTQYF. The CDR3, as DNA: TGTGCCAGCAGTTACGAGAGAAGCCCCAGAGATACGCAGTATTTT.

CDR3 in DNA: TGTGCCAGCAGTGAGTCCCATGGGAGTAGAGGCACAGATACGCAGTATTTT. Translation: CASSESHGSRGTDTQYF. J is TRBJ2-3 and V is TRBV25-1, with a weak D call TRBD2 (5 bases). Trimming pared 3 bases from V and 1 base from J, leaving 17 bases between. The CDR3 consists of 17 residues. Germline-derived CDR1 and CDR2 are MGHDK and SYGVNS.

This clonotype was counted between two and nine times. The chain uses TRBV24-1 and TRBJ2-4; 7 nucleotides align to TRBD1. CDR1 is KGHDR and CDR2 is SFDVKD in the germline V gene. The CDR3 has 14 amino acids. V was clipped by 5 bases and J by 4 bases; unmatched bases: 4. The CDR3 sequence is CATSAGTVKNIQYF. The DNA for the CDR3 is TGTGCCACCAGTGCAGGGACAGTTAAAAACATTCAGTACTTC.

In regard to this clonotype: The junction departs from the called germline gene at one end, perhaps through a read error. The chain uses TRBV5-1 and TRBJ1-2; weak D call: TRBD1 (5 bases). The CDR3 covers 16 residues. Germline values: CDR1 SGHRS, CDR2 YFSETQ. CDR3 nucleotide sequence: TGCGCCAGCAGCTTGCGCGACAGCTCCTACAACTATGGCTACATCTTC. Translation gives CASSLRDSSYNYGYIF. Full variable domain (rest looked up from reference TRBV5-1 and TRBJ1-2): KAGVTQTPRYLIKTRGQQVTLSCSPISGHRSVSWYQQTPGQGLQFLFEYFSETQRNKGNFPGRFSGRQFSNSRSEMNVSTLELGDSALYLCASSLRDSSYNYGYIFGSGTRLTVV.